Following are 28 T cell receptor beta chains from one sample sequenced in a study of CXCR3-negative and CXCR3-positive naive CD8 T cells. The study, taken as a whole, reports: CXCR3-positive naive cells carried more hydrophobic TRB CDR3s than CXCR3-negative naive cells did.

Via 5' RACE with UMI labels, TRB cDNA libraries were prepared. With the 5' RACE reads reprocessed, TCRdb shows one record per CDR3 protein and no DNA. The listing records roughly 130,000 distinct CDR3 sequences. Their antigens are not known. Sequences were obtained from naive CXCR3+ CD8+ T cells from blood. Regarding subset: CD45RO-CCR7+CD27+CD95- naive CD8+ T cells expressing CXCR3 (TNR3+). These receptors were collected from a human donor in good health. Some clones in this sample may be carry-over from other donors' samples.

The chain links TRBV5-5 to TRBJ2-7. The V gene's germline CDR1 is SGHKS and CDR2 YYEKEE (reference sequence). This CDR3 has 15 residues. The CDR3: CASSLGQDRSYEQYF. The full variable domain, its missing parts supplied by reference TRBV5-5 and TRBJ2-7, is DAGVTQSPTHLIKTRGQQVTLRCSPISGHKSVSWYQQVLGQGPQFIFQYYEKEERGRGNFPDRFSARQFPNYSSELNVNALLLGDSALYLCASSLGQDRSYEQYFGPGTRLTVT.

CDR3 residues: CASPGSTDTQYF. The rearrangement links TRBV6-1 to TRBJ2-3; the TRBD1 assignment by TCRdb is unverifiable without DNA. Germline values: CDR1 MNHNS, CDR2 SASEGT. The CDR3 sequence is 12 residues long.

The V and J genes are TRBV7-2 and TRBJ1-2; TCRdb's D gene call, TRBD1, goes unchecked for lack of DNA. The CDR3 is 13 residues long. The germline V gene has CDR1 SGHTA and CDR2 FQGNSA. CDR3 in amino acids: CASSPGHRYGYTF.

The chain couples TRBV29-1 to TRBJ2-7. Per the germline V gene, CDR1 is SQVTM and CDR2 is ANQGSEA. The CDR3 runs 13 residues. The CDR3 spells CSVEDGGSYEQYF.

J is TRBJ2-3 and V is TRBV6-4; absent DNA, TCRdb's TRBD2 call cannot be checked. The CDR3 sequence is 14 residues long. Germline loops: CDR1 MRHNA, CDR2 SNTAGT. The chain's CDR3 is CASSDTSGADTQYF.

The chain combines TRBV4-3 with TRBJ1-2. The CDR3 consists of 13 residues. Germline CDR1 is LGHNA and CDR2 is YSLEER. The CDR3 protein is CASSSREHYGYTF.

CDR3 in amino acids: CASSGGGETQYF. This chain connects TRBV6-6 to TRBJ2-5; TCRdb outputs TRBD2, but without DNA this stays unchecked. Germline V CDR1 and CDR2: MNHNY, SVGAGI (reference sequence). This CDR3 has 12 residues.

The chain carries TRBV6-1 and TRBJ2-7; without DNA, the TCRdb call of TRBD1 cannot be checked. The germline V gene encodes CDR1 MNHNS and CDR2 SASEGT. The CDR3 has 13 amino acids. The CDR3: CASSEGQNYEQYF.

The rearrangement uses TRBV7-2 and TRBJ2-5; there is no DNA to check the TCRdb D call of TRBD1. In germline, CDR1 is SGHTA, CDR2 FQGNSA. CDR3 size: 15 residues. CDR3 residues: CASSLAGQGEETQYF.

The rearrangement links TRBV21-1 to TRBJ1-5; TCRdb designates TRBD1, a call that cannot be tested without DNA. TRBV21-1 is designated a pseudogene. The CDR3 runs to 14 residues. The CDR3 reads CASSQRGGGQPQHF.

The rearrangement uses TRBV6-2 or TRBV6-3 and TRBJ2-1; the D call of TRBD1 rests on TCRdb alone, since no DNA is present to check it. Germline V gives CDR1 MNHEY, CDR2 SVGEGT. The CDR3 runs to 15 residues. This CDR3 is CASSSPGTEDHEQFF.

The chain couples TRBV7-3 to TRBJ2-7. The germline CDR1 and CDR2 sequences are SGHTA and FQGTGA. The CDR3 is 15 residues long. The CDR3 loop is CASSLSPGAPYEQYF. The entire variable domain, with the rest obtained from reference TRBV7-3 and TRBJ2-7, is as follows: GAGVSQTPSNKVTEKGKYVELRCDPISGHTALYWYRQSLGQGPEFLIYFQGTGAADDSGLPNDRFFAVRPEGSVSTLKIQRTERGDSAVYLCASSLSPGAPYEQYFGPGTRLTVT.

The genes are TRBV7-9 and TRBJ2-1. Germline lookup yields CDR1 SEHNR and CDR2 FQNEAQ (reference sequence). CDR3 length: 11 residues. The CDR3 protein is CASAPANEQFF.

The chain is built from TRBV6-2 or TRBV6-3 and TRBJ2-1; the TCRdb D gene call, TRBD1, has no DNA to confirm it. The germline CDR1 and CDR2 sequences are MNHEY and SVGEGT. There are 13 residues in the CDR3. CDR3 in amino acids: CASSYQGYNEQFF.

This CDR3 is CASSPRTVDYGYTF. This chain joins TRBV7-9 and TRBJ1-2; TCRdb names TRBD1, which stays unverified in the absence of DNA. The germline gives CDR1 SEHNR, CDR2 FQNEAQ (reference sequence). There are 14 residues in the CDR3. Full variable domain (outside the CDR3, taken from reference TRBV7-9 and TRBJ1-2): DTGVSQNPRHKITKRGQNVTFRCDPISEHNRLYWYRQTLGQGPEFLTYFQNEAQLEKSRLLSDRFSAERPKGSFSTLEIQRTEQGDSAMYLCASSPRTVDYGYTFGSGTRLTVV.

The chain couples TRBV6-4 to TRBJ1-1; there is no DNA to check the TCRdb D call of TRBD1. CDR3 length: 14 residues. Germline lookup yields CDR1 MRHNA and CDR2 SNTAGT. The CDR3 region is CASRSSSGGTEAFF.

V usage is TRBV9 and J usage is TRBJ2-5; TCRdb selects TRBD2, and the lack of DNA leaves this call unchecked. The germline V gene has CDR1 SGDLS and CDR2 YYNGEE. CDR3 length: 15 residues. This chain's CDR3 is CASSAGTSGDETQYF.

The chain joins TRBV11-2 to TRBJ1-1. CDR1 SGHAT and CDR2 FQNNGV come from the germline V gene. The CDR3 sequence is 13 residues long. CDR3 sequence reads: CASSLGGWTEAFF.

The CDR3 protein is CASSQVWGISYEQYF. The chain links TRBV4-1 to TRBJ2-7. The germline V gene has CDR1 MGHRA and CDR2 YSYEKL. The CDR3 length is 15 residues.

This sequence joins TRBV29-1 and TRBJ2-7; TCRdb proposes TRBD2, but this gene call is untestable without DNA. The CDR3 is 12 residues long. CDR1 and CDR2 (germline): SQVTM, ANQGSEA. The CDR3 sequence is CSVYSEAYEQYF.

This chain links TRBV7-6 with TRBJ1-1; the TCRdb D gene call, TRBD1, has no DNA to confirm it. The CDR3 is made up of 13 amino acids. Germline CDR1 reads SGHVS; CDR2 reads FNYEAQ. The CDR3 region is CASSLEVGGGAFF.

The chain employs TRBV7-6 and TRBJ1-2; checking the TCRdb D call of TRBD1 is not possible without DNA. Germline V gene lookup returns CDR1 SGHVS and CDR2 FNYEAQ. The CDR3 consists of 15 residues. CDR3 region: CASRPVGSGDYGYTF.

This chain's CDR3 is CASSSALGPHNEQFF. V and J are TRBV7-6 and TRBJ2-1; absent DNA, TCRdb's TRBD2 call cannot be checked. The germline V gene has CDR1 SGHVS and CDR2 FNYEAQ. This CDR3 region has 15 residues.

The CDR3 here is CASRGPSNDEQFF. The gene calls are TRBV4-1 and TRBJ2-1. Germline loops: CDR1 MGHRA, CDR2 YSYEKL. CDR3 length equals 13 residues.

This CDR3 reads CASSSADTQYF. The chain couples TRBV27 to TRBJ2-3. The germline V gene has CDR1 MNHEY and CDR2 SMNVEV (reference sequence). The CDR3 spans 11 residues.

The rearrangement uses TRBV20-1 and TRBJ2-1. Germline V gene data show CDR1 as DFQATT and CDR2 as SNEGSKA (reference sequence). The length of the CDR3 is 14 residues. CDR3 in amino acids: CSARFQSSYNEQFF.

The chain's CDR3 is CASSEAGVLSYGYTF. The rearrangement links TRBV11-3 to TRBJ1-2; TCRdb returns TRBD1, unconfirmable since there is no DNA. This CDR3 contains 15 residues. CDR1 and CDR2 (germline): SGHNT, YENEEA.

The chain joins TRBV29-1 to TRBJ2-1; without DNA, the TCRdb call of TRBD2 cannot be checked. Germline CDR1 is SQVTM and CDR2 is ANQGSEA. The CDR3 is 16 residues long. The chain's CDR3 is CSVEGGSGRDHNEQFF.